This T cell receptor (beta chain) is drawn from a study of shared clonotypes between healthy human individuals. Naivety among CD8 cells was defined by CD45RO negativity and positive CCR7 selection, thereby excluding terminally differentiated effector memory CD45RA+ cells. The method was immunoSEQ multiplex PCR; TCRdb's version includes in-frame clones alone and lacks a portion of them. The table shows some 2 million clones, with approximately 94% occurring only once. The receptor was derived from a young man in good health. Sequencing used naive CD8+ T cells sorted from blood.

For the CDR3, the DNA is TGTGCCAGCAGCGTAGGGGGGACAGGATGGTATGGCTACACCTTC. It yields the protein CASSVGGTGWYGYTF. The V gene is TRBV9, the J gene TRBJ1-2; 8 nucleotides match TRBD1. This CDR3 comprises 15 residues. Germline CDR1 and CDR2: SGDLS and YYNGEE. The junction had 6 bases not matched to a gene; V was cut back by 0 bases and J by 5 bases.